Listed below are T cell receptor beta chains from one sample, sequenced in a study of T cell changes during pregnancy in multiple sclerosis. The repertoire was sequenced with immunoSEQ multiplex PCR; TCRdb's copy has only in-frame clones and lacks some. The data contain approximately 46,000 clones, around 87% of them singletons. The input for sequencing was peripheral blood, taken after pregnancy. These receptors were collected from a female donor in good health, enrolled as a control in a pregnancy study. CDR3s include the opening cysteine and the closing phenylalanine or tryptophan. The D gene is left open where the match is weak. Clone size is not always given. Where it is, it says once, few, many or a class for expanded clones.

J gene: TRBJ1-1
V gene: TRBV27
clone size: -
D gene: -
CDR3 DNA: TGTGCCAGCAGTTTCAACAGGGTGAACACTGAAGCTTTCTTT
CDR3 protein: CASSFNRVNTEAFF

J gene: TRBJ2-3
V gene: TRBV30
clone size: -
D gene: TRBD2
CDR3 DNA: TGTGCCTGGAGTCCCCCGGGACTAGCGGGTTCAGATACGCAGTATTTT
CDR3 protein: CAWSPPGLAGSDTQYF

J gene: TRBJ2-3
V gene: TRBV5-1
clone size: -
D gene: TRBD2
CDR3 DNA: TGCGCCAGCAGCTCAGGGACTAGCGGGGGCACAGATACGCAGTATTTT
CDR3 protein: CASSSGTSGGTDTQYF

J gene: TRBJ2-7
V gene: TRBV21-1
clone size: medium-sized
D gene: -
CDR3 DNA: TGTGCCAGCAGCCCGATGAAGGGGGGACAGGGCCACGAGCAGTACTTC
CDR3 protein: CASSPMKGGQGHEQYF

J gene: TRBJ2-7
V gene: TRBV5-1
clone size: -
D gene: -
CDR3 DNA: TGCGCCAGCAGCATTGGTGGGGCAGGTGCCGAGCAGTACTTC
CDR3 protein: CASSIGGAGAEQYF

J gene: TRBJ2-1
V gene: TRBV7-9
clone size: -
D gene: TRBD1
CDR3 DNA: TGTGCCAGCAGCTCCCCCGGGACAGGGGGTAGTGAGCAGTTCTTC
CDR3 protein: CASSSPGTGGSEQFF

J gene: TRBJ2-1
V gene: TRBV15
clone size: -
D gene: TRBD1
CDR3 DNA: TGTGCCACCAGCAGAGCGGGGACAGGGGCCGATGAGCAGTTCTTC
CDR3 protein: CATSRAGTGADEQFF

J gene: TRBJ2-7
V gene: TRBV7-2
clone size: -
D gene: TRBD2
CDR3 DNA: TGTGCCAGCAGCTTAATGCGGGGGGGCCCCAACGAGCAGTACTTC
CDR3 protein: CASSLMRGGPNEQYF

J gene: TRBJ1-6
V gene: TRBV10-1
clone size: -
D gene: TRBD1
CDR3 DNA: TGCGCCAGCAGTTCAGGGGGCGCTGAATCACCCCTCCACTTT
CDR3 protein: CASSSGGAESPLHF

J gene: TRBJ1-1
V gene: TRBV29-1
clone size: -
D gene: -
CDR3 DNA: TGCAGCGTTGAGGTGGGGTCGGGGACTGAAGCTTTCTTT
CDR3 protein: CSVEVGSGTEAFF